This passage covers 30 T cell receptor beta chains from one sample sequenced in a study of blood T cell repertoires in COVID-19. Libraries were prepared by immunoSEQ multiplex PCR; TCRdb keeps only in-frame clonotypes and omits some of them. The table lists fewer than 350,000 clones, roughly 88% of them singletons. The sequenced sample was PBMCs or T cells enriched from blood (not recorded which). Every receptor here comes from a man aged 25-40 years who had recovered from COVID-19.

The gene calls are TRBV2 and TRBJ1-1; 7 bases map to TRBD1. Trimming took 5 bases from V and 4 from J; bases not matched to a gene: 4. Germline CDR1 and CDR2: SNHLY and FYNNEI. The CDR3 length is 13 residues. CDR3 bases: TGTGCCAGCAGTCCCACAGGGGTCACTGAAGCTTTCTTT. It encodes CASSPTGVTEAFF.

The V gene is TRBV3-1 (or the pseudogene TRBV3-2), the J gene TRBJ1-2; 9 bases match TRBD1. Trimming cost V 4 bases and J 6 bases; bases outside gene matches: 9. Germline V gene lookup returns CDR1 LGHDT and CDR2 YNNKEL (reference sequence). This CDR3 is 15 amino acids long. The CDR3 DNA reads TGTGCCAGCAGCCCCTGGGACAGGGAAACGAATGGCTACACCTTC. It yields the protein CASSPWDRETNGYTF.

This chain uses TRBV11-3 with TRBJ2-2; 9 bases map to TRBD1. Germline V gene data show CDR1 as SGHNT and CDR2 as YENEEA. This CDR3 has 15 amino acids. After removal of 1 base from V and 4 bases from J, the junction contained 1 base not matched to a gene. The DNA for the CDR3 is TGTGCCAGCAGCTTAGCGACAGGGGGCACCGGGGAGCTGTTTTTT. The encoded protein is CASSLATGGTGELFF.

For this clone: This sample also contains other DNA sequences that code for the same CDR3. This chain uses TRBV18 with TRBJ1-1; D is perhaps TRBD1 (6 bases). V was pared by 6 bases and J by 0 bases, with 11 bases between. Per germline, CDR1 KGHSH and CDR2 LQKENI. This CDR3 comprises 14 residues. The CDR3 region is CASSPQGLNTEAFF. For the CDR3, the DNA is TGTGCCAGCTCGCCTCAGGGGTTGAACACTGAAGCTTTCTTT.

The CDR3 coding sequence is TGTGCCAGCAGTGTCAGGGTTGCCTACAATGAGCAGTTCTTC. This translates into CASSVRVAYNEQFF. V is TRBV2 and J is TRBJ2-1; tentatively, D is TRBD1 (5 bases). Between the trimmed V and J ends, which lost 4 bases and 2 bases, there was a span of 9 bases. The CDR3 is 14 amino acids. Germline loops: CDR1 SNHLY, CDR2 FYNNEI.

The rearrangement uses TRBV6-2 or TRBV6-3 and TRBJ2-7; TRBD2 aligns across 9 bases. Germline V gene lookup returns CDR1 MNHEY and CDR2 SVGEGT. This CDR3 contains 15 residues. Germline trimming cut 2 bases from V and 2 bases from J; bases unmatched to any gene: 4. The CDR3 bases are TGTGCCAGCAGTTACCAAATAGCGGGGGCCTACGAGCAGTACTTC. This encodes CASSYQIAGAYEQYF.

The gene calls are TRBV7-9 and TRBJ1-1; D not resolved. V was clipped by 4 bases and J by 6 bases, with 9 bases between them. The CDR3 extends over 12 amino acids. CDR1 and CDR2 from the germline V gene are SEHNR and FQNEAQ (reference sequence). CDR3 region: CASSSETSEAFF. The CDR3 DNA follows: TGTGCCAGCAGCTCCGAGACATCTGAAGCTTTCTTT.

The table lists this clone with a few counts. The V call is TRBV4-2, the J call TRBJ2-2; TRBD2 matches 11 bases. V was pared by 4 bases and J by 6 bases, with 10 bases of the junction left unmatched. CDR3 length: 17 amino acids. Germline V lookup: CDR1 LGHNA, CDR2 YNFKEQ. CDR3: CASSLTIAGGLAGELFF. For the CDR3, the DNA is TGTGCCAGCAGCCTGACAATAGCGGGGGGGCTCGCCGGGGAGCTGTTTTTT.

The chain carries TRBV7-2 and TRBJ2-6; TRBD2 is a possible D gene (6 bases). CDR3 length: 15 amino acids. Trimming cost V 5 bases and J 2 bases, with 10 bases left between them. Germline assignment: CDR1 SGHTA and CDR2 FQGNSA. CDR3 sequence (DNA): TGTGCCAGCAGCGCGGGGCCGGCTGGGGCCAACGTCCTGACTTTC. Encoded protein: CASSAGPAGANVLTF.

The gene calls are TRBV4-1 and TRBJ1-1; D is possibly TRBD1 (5 bases). The CDR3 contains 15 residues. CDR1 MGHRA and CDR2 YSYEKL come from the germline V gene. Trimming stripped 4 bases from V and 1 base from J, with 13 bases between. In DNA form, the CDR3 reads TGCGCCAGCAGCCGGTCCCGGACATCGAACACTGAAGCTTTCTTT. Translation: CASSRSRTSNTEAFF.

A single count supports this clone. Other DNA sequences of this sample code for an identical CDR3. The genes are TRBV4-2 and TRBJ1-1; 8 bases map to TRBD1. This CDR3 region has 15 residues. From germline, CDR1 is LGHNA and CDR2 YNFKEQ. J was trimmed by 1 base and V by 3 bases; bases with no gene match: 4. The CDR3 DNA sequence: TGTGCCAGCAGCCAGGAGGGGACAGGGAACACTGAAGCTTTCTTT. The encoded protein is CASSQEGTGNTEAFF.

This CDR3 reads CASTVARAGNTIYF. CDR3 coding DNA: TGTGCCAGCACCGTGGCCCGGGCTGGAAACACCATATATTTT. The rearrangement links TRBV5-6 to TRBJ1-3; D is unclear. Deletions cut 6 bases from V and 2 bases from J, with 12 bases between. The CDR3 sequence is 14 residues long. The germline gives CDR1 SGHDT, CDR2 YYEEEE.

DNA of the CDR3: TGTGCCAGTAGTATCCAGGGGATCTTGAGCAATCAGCCCCAGCATTTT. Its translation is CASSIQGILSNQPQHF. The gene calls are TRBV19 and TRBJ1-5; tentative D call: TRBD1 (6 bases). The V end lost 3 bases, the J end lost 1 base, and 13 bases lay between the germline ends. The CDR3 has 16 residues. Germline CDR1 and CDR2: LNHDA and SQIVND (reference sequence).

V usage is TRBV5-6 and J usage is TRBJ1-6; 8 bases are a match to TRBD1. Looked up from germline, CDR1 is SGHDT and CDR2 is YYEEEE. The CDR3 totals 15 residues. Trimming took 2 bases from V and 10 from J; bases not matched to a gene: 8. The CDR3 here is CASSFRTGRGSPLHF. The DNA of the CDR3 is TGTGCCAGCAGCTTCAGGACAGGGCGAGGCTCACCCCTCCACTTT.

V usage is TRBV23-1 and J usage is TRBJ1-1; D ambiguous. TRBV23-1 is placed among ORFs of uncertain function. Trimming took 7 bases from V and 4 from J, leaving 13 bases between them. The CDR3 covers 13 residues. The DNA of the CDR3 is TGCGCCAGCAATCAGCCGCGGAGCACTGAAGCTTTCTTT. Protein product: CASNQPRSTEAFF.

A word on this clone: The junction does not match germline at one end; this may be a read error. V and J are TRBV4-2 and TRBJ1-2; 7 bases map to TRBD1. Germline-derived CDR1 and CDR2 are LGHNA and YNFKEQ. The CDR3 has 11 amino acids. In DNA form, the CDR3 reads TGTGCCAGCAGCCAAGAGGGACAGCCATTCTTC. Protein: CASSQEGQPFF.

V and J are TRBV5-4 and TRBJ1-2; tentatively, D is TRBD1 (6 bases). With 1 base removed from V and 14 bases from J, the gap between germline ends came to 15 bases. The CDR3 extends over 12 amino acids. Germline assignment: CDR1 SGHNT and CDR2 YYREEE (reference sequence). CDR3 in amino acids: CASSLSSGALTF. The CDR3 DNA is TGTGCCAGCAGCTTGAGCTCAGGGGCCCTAACCTTC.

V gene TRBV15 combines with J gene TRBJ1-4; possible D gene TRBD1, 6 bases. CDR1 is LNHNV and CDR2 is YYDKDF in the germline V gene (reference sequence). The CDR3 has 15 amino acids. Trimming took 5 bases from V and 7 from J, leaving 17 bases between them. CDR3 sequence reads: CATSAPGGGREKLFF. The CDR3 coding sequence is TGTGCCACCAGCGCCCCCGGCGGGGGGCGTGAAAAACTGTTTTTT.

In the case of this clone: The junction departs from the called germline gene at one end, perhaps through a read error. The chain employs TRBV7-7 and TRBJ2-1, with D possibly matching TRBD1 (5 bases). The CDR3 is 16 residues long. Germline assignment: CDR1 SSHAT and CDR2 FNYEAQ (reference sequence). CDR3 DNA: TGTGCTAGCAGCTTAGGGCGCTTTGTGGGGCCCAATGAGCAGTTCTTC. The encoded protein is CASSLGRFVGPNEQFF.

The J gene is TRBJ1-2, the V gene TRBV10-1, with D unclear. V gave up 8 bases and J gave up 3 bases, with 19 bases separating them. The CDR3 consists of 15 residues. CDR1 and CDR2 (germline): WNHNN, SYGVQD (reference sequence). CDR3: CASLLTPPNHYGYTF. As DNA, the CDR3 is TGCGCCAGCCTTTTGACACCGCCAAACCACTATGGCTACACCTTC.

The chain employs TRBV19 and TRBJ1-5; TRBD1 matches at 9 bases. V was clipped by 4 bases and J by 4 bases; unmatched bases: 5. Germline CDR1 is LNHDA and CDR2 is SQIVND (reference sequence). This CDR3 is 15 amino acids long. Written as DNA, the CDR3 is TGTGCCAGTAGTACTCGGGACAGGGAGAATCAGCCCCAGCATTTT. Protein product: CASSTRDRENQPQHF. Looking up the rest from reference TRBV19 and TRBJ1-5 gives the full variable domain: DGGITQSPKYLFRKEGQNVTLSCEQNLNHDAMYWYRQDPGQGLRLIYYSQIVNDFQKGDIAEGYSVSREKKESFPLTVTSAQKNPTAFYLCASSTRDRENQPQHFGDGTRLSIL.

The chain employs TRBV11-3 and TRBJ2-7; TRBD1 aligns across 10 bases. CDR1 is SGHNT, CDR2 YENEEA, per germline. Germline trimming cut 5 bases from V and 5 bases from J; bases unmatched to any gene: 6. The CDR3 has 14 residues. CDR3: CASSRQGARDEQYF. CDR3 nucleotides: TGTGCCAGCAGCCGACAGGGGGCGCGGGACGAGCAGTACTTC.

The chain employs TRBV2 and TRBJ2-1, with 13 bases aligning to TRBD2. The CDR3 is 15 amino acids. Germline-derived CDR1 and CDR2 are SNHLY and FYNNEI. J was trimmed by 5 bases and V by 6 bases; bases with no gene match: 4. The CDR3 region has the DNA TGTGCCAGCAGATCCGGACTAGCGGGGGACAATGAGCAGTTCTTC. Its protein is CASRSGLAGDNEQFF.

The chain recombines TRBV27 with TRBJ1-1; the D is unclear. Germline assignment: CDR1 MNHEY and CDR2 SMNVEV (reference sequence). The CDR3 is 15 amino acids. V gave up 5 bases and J gave up 1 base, with 14 bases separating them. The CDR3 region is CASSPSLAGNTEAFF. The CDR3 DNA sequence: TGTGCCAGCAGTCCCTCCTTGGCAGGGAACACTGAAGCTTTCTTT.

The gene calls are TRBV3-1 (or the pseudogene TRBV3-2) and TRBJ2-1; tentative D call: TRBD2 (5 bases). In germline, CDR1 is LGHDT, CDR2 YNNKEL (reference sequence). CDR3 length: 14 residues. V was cut by 1 base and J by 9 bases, with 13 bases left in between. CDR3 sequence: CASSQGEGVVEQFF. The CDR3 DNA is TGTGCCAGCAGCCAAGGTGAGGGTGTGGTTGAGCAGTTCTTC.

This rearrangement joins TRBV18 to TRBJ1-2, with a weak D call TRBD1 (6 bases). Trimming stripped 6 bases from V and 7 bases from J, with 21 bases between. CDR1 is KGHSH and CDR2 is LQKENI in the germline V gene. The length of the CDR3 is 15 residues. The DNA for the CDR3 is TGTGCCAGCTCGCTGAACAGGGATACGTCGGGTGGCTACACCTTC. Protein product: CASSLNRDTSGGYTF.

V is TRBV15 and J is TRBJ1-2, with TRBD1 matching over 7 bases. Trimming at V came to 1 base and at J to 2 bases, leaving 4 bases not matched to a gene. The germline gives CDR1 LNHNV, CDR2 YYDKDF (reference sequence). CDR3 size: 15 residues. This chain's CDR3 is CATSRAPRGNYGYTF. The CDR3 coding sequence is TGTGCCACCAGCAGAGCTCCCAGGGGGAACTATGGCTACACCTTC.

On this clone: The sample contains more than one DNA sequence encoding this CDR3. V gene TRBV5-1 combines with J gene TRBJ1-1, with a possible D match to TRBD1 (6 bases). The CDR3 runs to 16 residues. CDR1 is SGHRS and CDR2 is YFSETQ in the germline V gene. V was cut by 0 bases and J by 0 bases, with 12 bases left in between. The CDR3 DNA reads TGCGCCAGCAGCTTGGCACAGGGAACCCTGAACACTGAAGCTTTCTTT. Its translation is CASSLAQGTLNTEAFF. Full variable domain (rest looked up from reference TRBV5-1 and TRBJ1-1): KAGVTQTPRYLIKTRGQQVTLSCSPISGHRSVSWYQQTPGQGLQFLFEYFSETQRNKGNFPGRFSGRQFSNSRSEMNVSTLELGDSALYLCASSLAQGTLNTEAFFGQGTRLTVV.

The J gene is TRBJ1-4, the V gene TRBV4-2; D may be TRBD1 (5 bases). V lost 1 base and J 5 bases, leaving 11 bases between the germline ends. In germline, CDR1 is LGHNA, CDR2 YNFKEQ. The CDR3 length is 15 residues. The CDR3 spells CASSQVGGSNEKLFF. The CDR3 DNA follows: TGTGCCAGCAGCCAAGTCGGGGGGTCGAATGAAAAACTGTTTTTT.

The chain uses TRBV29-1 and TRBJ1-5; 7 bases agree with TRBD1. J lost 0 bases, V lost 7 bases, and 6 bases had no gene match. CDR1 and CDR2 (germline): SQVTM, ANQGSEA. The CDR3 has 14 residues. Written as DNA, the CDR3 is TGCAGCGCCGTGACAGGGTTTAGCAATCAGCCCCAGCATTTT. Translation gives CSAVTGFSNQPQHF. Full variable domain (remainder filled in from reference TRBV29-1 and TRBJ1-5): SAVISQKPSRDICQRGTSLTIQCQVDSQVTMMFWYRQQPGQSLTLIATANQGSEATYESGFVIDKFPISRPNLTFSTLTVSNMSPEDSSIYLCSAVTGFSNQPQHFGDGTRLSIL.